The rows below give T cell receptor beta chains drawn from one sample of a study of T cells in Graves' hyperthyroidism and ophthalmopathy. TCRdb itself ran the multiplex PCR reads through MiXCR, one entry per CDR3 protein. The sample lists fewer than 750,000 distinct CDR3 sequences; 14% were seen once. What was sequenced was blood. These receptors were collected from a woman aged 50 to 65 with Graves' ophthalmopathy. Each CDR3 is given with its conserved first and last residue. Fields, in order: D gene, clone size, V gene, J gene, CDR3 protein, CDR3 DNA. A D gene is named only where the DNA matches it firmly. Not every row has a clone size; where given, it reads once, few, many or a size class.

>NA|many|TRBV28|TRBJ1-1
CASSLQTASGTEAFF
TGTGCCAGCAGTTTACAGACCGCGTCCGGGACTGAAGCTTTCTTT
>TRBD2|NA|TRBV9|TRBJ2-1
CASSGPSGRKGNEQFF
TGTGCCAGCAGCGGACCTAGCGGGAGAAAGGGCAATGAGCAGTTCTTC
>TRBD2|NA|TRBV14|TRBJ2-1
CARSLYSGLAGGEQFF
TGTGCCCGCAGCCTATACTCGGGACTAGCGGGAGGAGAGCAGTTCTTC
>NA|many|TRBV7-2|TRBJ2-1
CASRGMTSYNEQFF
TGTGCCAGCAGGGGAATGACCTCCTACAATGAGCAGTTCTTC
>NA|NA|TRBV5-1|TRBJ1-5
CASSFSSAVDSNQPQHF
TGTGCCAGCAGCTTTTCGTCGGCGGTGGATAGCAATCAGCCCCAGCATTTT
>NA|many|TRBV6-1|TRBJ2-2
CASSEGTAITGELFF
TGTGCCAGCAGTGAAGGGACAGCGATCACCGGGGAGCTGTTTTTT
>TRBD2|many|TRBV28|TRBJ2-5
CASSGGGDAKETQYF
TGTGCCAGCAGTGGGGGGGGGGACGCCAAAGAGACCCAGTACTTC
>NA|many|TRBV4-3|TRBJ2-3
CASSQDRTSTDTQYF
TGCGCCAGCAGCCAAGATCGGACTAGCACAGATACGCAGTATTTT
>TRBD2|many|TRBV20-1|TRBJ2-1
CSASGLAGTYNEQFF
TGCAGTGCTTCGGGACTAGCGGGAACGTACAATGAGCAGTTCTTC
>NA|few|TRBV28|TRBJ2-5
CASSMGRPETQYF
TGTGCCAGCAGTATGGGACGCCCAGAGACCCAGTACTTC
>NA|NA|TRBV6-1|TRBJ2-7
CASSENWTGRVEQYF
TGTGCCAGCAGTGAAAATTGGACAGGGAGGGTCGAGCAGTACTTC
>TRBD1|NA|TRBV6-1|TRBJ2-3
CASSEAGTASLDTQYF
TGTGCCAGCAGTGAGGCCGGGACAGCGTCATTAGATACGCAGTATTTT
>TRBD1|many|TRBV20-1|TRBJ1-4
CSALDRADEKLFF
TGCAGTGCCCTCGACAGGGCGGATGAAAAACTGTTTTTT
>NA|many|TRBV18|TRBJ1-3
CASSPPVINSGNTIYF
TGTGCCAGCTCACCACCAGTCATCAACTCTGGAAACACCATATATTTT
>TRBD2|many|TRBV4-3|TRBJ2-1
CASSQGAGAAEQFF
TGCGCCAGCAGCCAAGGGGCGGGAGCGGCTGAGCAGTTCTTC
>NA|many|TRBV5-1|TRBJ2-7
CASSPSTYEQYF
TGCGCCAGCAGCCCCTCGACCTACGAGCAGTACTTC